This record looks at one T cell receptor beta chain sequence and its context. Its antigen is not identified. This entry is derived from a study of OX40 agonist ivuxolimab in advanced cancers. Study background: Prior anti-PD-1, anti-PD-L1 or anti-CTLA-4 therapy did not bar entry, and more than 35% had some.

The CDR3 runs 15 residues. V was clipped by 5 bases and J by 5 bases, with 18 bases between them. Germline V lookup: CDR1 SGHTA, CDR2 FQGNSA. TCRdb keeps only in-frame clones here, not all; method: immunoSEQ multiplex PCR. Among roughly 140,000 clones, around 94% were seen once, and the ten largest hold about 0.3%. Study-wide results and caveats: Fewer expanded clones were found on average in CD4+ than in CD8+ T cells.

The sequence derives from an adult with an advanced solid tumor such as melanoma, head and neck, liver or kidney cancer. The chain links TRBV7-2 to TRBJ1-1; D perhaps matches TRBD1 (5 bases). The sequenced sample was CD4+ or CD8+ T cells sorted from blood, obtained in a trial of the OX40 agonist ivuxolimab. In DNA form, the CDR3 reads TGTGCCAGCAGCCCCCGTTTAAGGGGAGGGACTGAAGCTTTCTTT. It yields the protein CASSPRLRGGTEAFF.